The TCR delta chain described here comes from a study of γδ T cells in repeated Plasmodium falciparum infection. V shed 3 bases, J shed 3 bases, and the junction held 13 bases outside the gene matches. CDR1 is GEAIGNYY and CDR2 is EKD in the germline V gene. The CDR3 spans 18 residues. Flow sorting of PBMC yielded separate Vgamma9/Vdelta2+ and Vdelta2-negative gammadelta T cell populations for bulk repertoire analysis. TCRdb redid clone calling on the multiplex PCR reads using CATT. The table records about 89,000 delta-chain clones, roughly 1.4% of them present only once. This clone showed up many times.

The sample consisted of gamma-delta T cells from blood. This receptor was obtained from a pool of human donors (malaria-infected and uninfected, not separated). The chain links TRDV2 to TRDJ1; TRDD3 aligns across 12 bases. The CDR3 here is CACDSVGLGDTSADKLIF. Written as DNA, the CDR3 is TGTGCCTGTGACTCCGTAGGACTGGGGGATACATCGGCCGATAAACTCATCTTT.